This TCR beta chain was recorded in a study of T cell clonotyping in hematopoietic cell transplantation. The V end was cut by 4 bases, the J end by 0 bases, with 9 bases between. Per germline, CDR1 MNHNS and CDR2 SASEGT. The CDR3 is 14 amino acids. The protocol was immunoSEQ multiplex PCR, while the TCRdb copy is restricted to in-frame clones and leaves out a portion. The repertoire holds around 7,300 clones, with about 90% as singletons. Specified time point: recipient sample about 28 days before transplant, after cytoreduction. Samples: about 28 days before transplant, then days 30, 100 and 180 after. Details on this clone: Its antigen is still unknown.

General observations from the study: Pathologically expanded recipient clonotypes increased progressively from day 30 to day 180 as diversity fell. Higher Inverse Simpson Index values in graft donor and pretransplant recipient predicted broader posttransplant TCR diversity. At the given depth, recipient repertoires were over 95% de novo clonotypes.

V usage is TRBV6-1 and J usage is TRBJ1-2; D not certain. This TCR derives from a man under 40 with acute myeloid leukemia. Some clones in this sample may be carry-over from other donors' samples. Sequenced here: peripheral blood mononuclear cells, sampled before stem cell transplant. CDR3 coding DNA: TGTGCCAGCAGTGCAGGCCTGACTAACTATGGCTACACCTTC. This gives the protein CASSAGLTNYGYTF.